Following are 27 T cell receptor beta chains from one sample sequenced in a study of control samples from healthy donors and cancer patients. Clones were read by immunoSEQ multiplex PCR, and TCRdb kept only the in-frame ones, dropping some. The data show 100,000 or so clones, roughly 89% seen once. Sequenced material: blood. The receptors here all came from a man aged 25-40 years in good health.

The V and J genes are TRBV3-1 (or the pseudogene TRBV3-2) and TRBJ2-5; TRBD1 is a possible D gene (6 bases). The ends were cut back, 0 bases at V and 3 bases at J, with 23 bases in the middle. The V gene's germline CDR1 is LGHDT and CDR2 YNNKEL (reference sequence). This CDR3 is built from 19 residues. CDR3 nucleotides: TGTGCCAGCAGCCAAGATCTTTTAATTCTTACCGGGACAAAAGAGACCCAGTACTTC. This gives the protein CASSQDLLILTGTKETQYF.

The chain has TRBV9 and TRBJ2-5; possibly TRBD2 for D (7 bases). The CDR3 has 14 residues. Germline values: CDR1 SGDLS, CDR2 YYNGEE. The V gene lost 5 bases and the J gene lost 2 bases, with 13 bases spanning the gap. The CDR3 sequence: CASSRGGEQETQYF. CDR3 coding DNA: TGTGCCAGCAGTAGGGGGGGAGAACAAGAGACCCAGTACTTC.

CDR3 loop: CASSSSDNQPQHF. The DNA for the CDR3 is TGTGCCAGCAGTTCCTCGGACAATCAGCCCCAGCATTTT. The chain has TRBV6-6 and TRBJ1-5; no reliable D call. The CDR3 totals 13 residues. Germline values: CDR1 MNHNY, CDR2 SVGAGI (reference sequence). Trimming took 4 bases from V and 3 from J, leaving 7 bases between them.

J is TRBJ2-7 and V is TRBV11-2, with 7 positions matching TRBD1. Germline V gives CDR1 SGHAT, CDR2 FQNNGV. V lost 5 bases and J lost 2; bases outside the gene matches: 9. The CDR3 totals 15 residues. CDR3 sequence (DNA): TGTGCCAGCAGCCCGGGTGGGACAGTCACCTACGAGCAGTACTTC. This sequence encodes CASSPGGTVTYEQYF.

The chain links TRBV9 to TRBJ1-2; unclear D gene. The CDR3 loop spans 13 amino acids. The germline V gene encodes CDR1 SGDLS and CDR2 YYNGEE. The V gene lost 0 bases and the J gene lost 4 bases, with 7 bases spanning the gap. CDR3 nucleotides: TGTGCCAGCAGCGTAGGCGGGGTCTATGGCTACACCTTC. Protein product: CASSVGGVYGYTF. Combining the CDR3 with reference TRBV9 and TRBJ1-2 gives the whole variable domain DSGVTQTPKHLITATGQRVTLRCSPRSGDLSVYWYQQSLDQGLQFLIQYYNGEERAKGNILERFSAQQFPDLHSELNLSSLELGDSALYFCASSVGGVYGYTFGSGTRLTVV.

The V call is TRBV23-1, the J call TRBJ1-4; 8 bases agree with TRBD1. TRBV23-1 carries the ORF label, with uncertain function. The CDR3 runs to 16 residues. The V segment lost 4 bases and the J segment 7 bases; nucleotides outside the gene matches: 11. The CDR3 region has the DNA TGCGCCAGCAGTCCAAGTCCCGGGACAGGCCTTGAAAAACTGTTTTTT. This translates into CASSPSPGTGLEKLFF.

The CDR3 nucleotides read TGTGCCAGCAGCTTGGCACCCCACACTAATGAGCAGTTCTTC. Translated: CASSLAPHTNEQFF. This chain joins TRBV5-5 and TRBJ2-1, with D unresolved. Germline V gene sequence: CDR1 SGHKS, CDR2 YYEKEE (reference sequence). V dropped 0 bases and J dropped 7 bases, with 11 bases sitting between them. CDR3 size: 14 residues.

The rearrangement links TRBV4-1 to TRBJ1-2; D may be TRBD1 (5 bases). Trimming stripped 3 bases from V and 8 bases from J, with 22 bases between. The CDR3 has 16 residues. Germline V gives CDR1 MGHRA, CDR2 YSYEKL. The CDR3 reads CASSQREGTGPEGYTF. CDR3 nucleotide sequence: TGCGCCAGCAGCCAGAGGGAGGGGACCGGCCCAGAGGGCTACACCTTC.

The gene calls are TRBV2 and TRBJ2-2; 7 positions agree with TRBD1. V was pared by 9 bases and J by 6 bases, with 13 bases of the junction left unmatched. This CDR3 has 15 residues. Germline loops: CDR1 SNHLY, CDR2 FYNNEI. The CDR3 DNA reads TGTGCCAGTTCCGGGGAACAGGGGCTCTCCGGGGAGCTGTTTTTT. Translated, it gives CASSGEQGLSGELFF.

Of note for this clone: Germline is not matched at one junction end, which may reflect a read error. The rearrangement uses TRBV5-4 and TRBJ2-5; D might be TRBD2 (6 bases). In germline, CDR1 is SGHNT, CDR2 YYREEE (reference sequence). This CDR3 comprises 14 residues. In DNA, the CDR3 is TGTGCCAGCAGCCGGGACTCAGTGGAGGCCCCCGGCAACTTC. This sequence encodes CASSRDSVEAPGNF.

This chain joins TRBV30 and TRBJ1-1; D gene uncertain. CDR3 size: 14 residues. Per germline, CDR1 GTSNPN and CDR2 SVGIG (reference sequence). V lost 1 base and J lost 4, with 13 bases in between. CDR3 residues: CAWSEYVGRTEAFF. The CDR3 nucleotides read TGTGCCTGGAGTGAGTACGTAGGCCGCACTGAAGCTTTCTTT.

This chain connects TRBV12-5 to TRBJ2-7; D perhaps matches TRBD1 (6 bases). V lost 3 bases and J lost 3, with 15 bases in between. The CDR3 loop spans 15 amino acids. The germline gives CDR1 LGHNT, CDR2 FRNRAP. CDR3 DNA: TGTGCTAGTGGTTTTCCCCACGACAGGCTCTACGAGCAGTACTTC. This codes for CASGFPHDRLYEQYF.

The rearrangement links TRBV7-9 to TRBJ1-2, with D maybe TRBD1 (6 bases). Germline V gene data show CDR1 as SEHNR and CDR2 as FQNEAQ (reference sequence). Deletions cut 5 bases from V and 3 bases from J, with 16 bases between. There are 15 residues in the CDR3. The CDR3: CASSPAGAQDYGYTF. The DNA of the CDR3 is TGTGCCAGCAGCCCGGCGGGGGCGCAGGACTATGGCTACACCTTC.

V is TRBV2 and J is TRBJ1-5; D gene unclear. This CDR3 is 14 amino acids long. Trimming stripped 4 bases from V and 3 bases from J, with 10 bases between. CDR1 SNHLY and CDR2 FYNNEI come from the germline V gene. CDR3 region: CASSADTDNQPQHF. The CDR3 coding sequence is TGTGCCAGCAGTGCTGATACGGACAATCAGCCCCAGCATTTT.

CDR3 amino acids: CASLQGGHTGELFF. The DNA for the CDR3 is TGTGCCAGCCTACAGGGGGGTCACACCGGGGAGCTGTTTTTT. The V and J genes are TRBV21-1 and TRBJ2-2; the table names TRBD1, a call not compared with the DNA. TRBV21-1 is recorded as a pseudogene. CDR3 length: 14 residues.

This chain joins TRBV19 and TRBJ1-3; D is undetermined. The germline gives CDR1 LNHDA, CDR2 SQIVND (reference sequence). V was shortened by 8 bases and J by 0 bases, with 8 bases between the two germline ends. The CDR3 has 13 residues. The CDR3 loop reads CASLSYSGNTIYF. CDR3 DNA: TGTGCCAGTCTCTCCTACTCTGGAAACACCATATATTTT.

This chain connects TRBV6-2 or TRBV6-3 to TRBJ2-2; TRBD2 agrees at 9 bases. V dropped 5 bases and J dropped 2; count of bases not matched to a gene: 3. Germline CDR1 and CDR2: MNHEY and SVGEGT. This CDR3 is 15 amino acids long. The CDR3: CASSRTSANTGELFF. The CDR3, as DNA: TGTGCCAGCAGTAGGACTAGCGCCAACACCGGGGAGCTGTTTTTT.

The chain couples TRBV28 to TRBJ1-1; D is possibly TRBD1 (5 bases). The CDR3 has 15 amino acids. Germline V gene lookup returns CDR1 MDHEN and CDR2 SYDVKM. Trimming cost V 5 bases and J 2 bases, with 15 bases left between them. The CDR3 DNA sequence: TGTGCCAGCAGTCCCCTGGGGGACGCAAACACTGAAGCTTTCTTT. It encodes CASSPLGDANTEAFF.

This chain links TRBV6-5 with TRBJ1-2; 7 nucleotides match TRBD1. The V gene end was trimmed by 6 bases and the J gene end by 8 bases; junction bases not matched to a gene: 12. Germline-derived CDR1 and CDR2 are MNHEY and SVGAGI. This CDR3 comprises 14 residues. Written as DNA, the CDR3 is TGTGCCAGCAGGATCGACAGGGCCTCGTGGGGCTACACCTTC. It encodes CASRIDRASWGYTF.

The table lists this clone with a few counts. The genes are TRBV7-9 and TRBJ1-6; D call uncertain. V lost 3 bases, J lost 9 bases, and 12 bases lay in between. Per the germline V gene, CDR1 is SEHNR and CDR2 is FQNEAQ (reference sequence). This CDR3 region has 14 residues. CDR3 protein: CASSLGGLGSPLHF. The CDR3, as DNA: TGTGCCAGCAGCTTGGGAGGGCTGGGTTCACCCCTCCACTTT.

V usage is TRBV27 and J usage is TRBJ2-7; 10 bases are shared with TRBD2. The ends lost 3 bases at V and 4 bases at J; junction bases unmatched: 6. The germline CDR1 and CDR2 sequences are MNHEY and SMNVEV (reference sequence). This CDR3 has 15 amino acids. The CDR3 sequence is CASSFVGTSEYEQYF. The CDR3 coding sequence is TGTGCCAGCAGTTTTGTCGGGACTAGCGAATACGAGCAGTACTTC.

The chain joins TRBV5-6 to TRBJ2-7, with D tentatively TRBD1 (6 bases). The germline CDR1 and CDR2 sequences are SGHDT and YYEEEE. V lost 4 bases, J lost 1 base, and 18 bases lay in between. CDR3 size: 16 residues. Written as DNA, the CDR3 is TGTGCCAGCAGCGGAACGTTACAGGGACCGTCCTACGAGCAGTACTTC. Protein product: CASSGTLQGPSYEQYF.

Turning to this clone: An end of the junction does not agree with germline; a read error may underlie this. This rearrangement joins TRBV5-6 to TRBJ1-3; D remains unclear. The CDR3 is 15 amino acids. Germline lookup yields CDR1 SGHDT and CDR2 YYEEEE. The CDR3 is CASSSMARPRNTIYF. DNA for the CDR3: TGTGCGAGCAGCTCAATGGCAAGACCCCGAAACACCATATATTTT.

The V and J genes are TRBV5-1 and TRBJ2-7; D could derive from TRBD1 or TRBD2 (5 bases each). This CDR3 spans 15 amino acids. Germline V gene lookup returns CDR1 SGHRS and CDR2 YFSETQ. V was clipped by 6 bases and J by 3 bases, with 19 bases between them. The CDR3 nucleotides read TGCGCCAGCACCCGGGGATCGGGGACCGGCTACGAGCAGTACTTC. Translating it yields CASTRGSGTGYEQYF. The whole variable domain, filled in from reference TRBV5-1 and TRBJ2-7, reads KAGVTQTPRYLIKTRGQQVTLSCSPISGHRSVSWYQQTPGQGLQFLFEYFSETQRNKGNFPGRFSGRQFSNSRSEMNVSTLELGDSALYLCASTRGSGTGYEQYFGPGTRLTVT.

J is TRBJ2-1 and V is TRBV4-1; 9 positions match TRBD2. The CDR3 has 13 residues. Trimming took 1 base from V and 13 from J; bases not matched to a gene: 5. Per germline, CDR1 MGHRA and CDR2 YSYEKL. The CDR3 coding sequence is TGCGCCAGCAGCCAAGCCGGCGGGGGGGCCCAGTTCTTC. Protein sequence: CASSQAGGGAQFF.

This chain joins TRBV12-3 or TRBV12-4 and TRBJ2-7, with a possible D match to TRBD2 (5 bases). The CDR3 runs 13 residues. Trimming removed 6 bases from V and 0 bases from J, with 9 bases in between. The CDR3 nucleotides are TGTGCCAGCAGCCAAGGGAGCTCCTACGAGCAGTACTTC. The encoded protein is CASSQGSSYEQYF.

V gene TRBV25-1 combines with J gene TRBJ1-4; D is unresolved. V lost 8 bases and J lost 4, with 5 bases in between. This CDR3 has 11 amino acids. From germline, CDR1 is MGHDK and CDR2 SYGVNS. This CDR3 reads CASEINEKLFF. DNA for the CDR3: TGTGCCAGCGAGATTAATGAAAAACTGTTTTTT.